The 9 T cell receptor beta chains reported below all come from one sample, sequenced in a study of blood T cell repertoires in COVID-19. Assay: immunoSEQ multiplex PCR; the TCRdb copy retains only in-frame clones and omits some. Seen here are 80,000 to 95,000 clones, under 90% observed once, and the top ten hold 14%. Sequencing was done on a sample of peripheral blood. The receptors come from a woman in her 70s with acute or convalescent COVID-19.

The V call is TRBV2, the J call TRBJ2-5, with TRBD1 matching 7 bases. The CDR3 length is 13 residues. V shed 6 bases, J shed 9 bases, and the junction held 10 bases outside the gene matches. The V gene's germline CDR1 is SNHLY and CDR2 FYNNEI. The CDR3 nucleotides are TGTGCCAGCAGGGGGACAGTCCTGGGGGCCCAGTACTTC. Protein: CASRGTVLGAQYF.

The CDR3 protein is CASSRQNTEAFF. CDR3 nucleotide sequence: TGTGCCAGCAGCCGACAGAACACTGAAGCTTTCTTT. This chain links TRBV7-9 with TRBJ1-1; D call uncertain. V lost 5 bases and J lost 1, with 5 bases in between. The germline CDR1 and CDR2 sequences are SEHNR and FQNEAQ (reference sequence). This CDR3 contains 12 residues.

J is TRBJ2-5 and V is TRBV19, with TRBD1 as a possible D gene (6 bases). Germline V gene sequence: CDR1 LNHDA, CDR2 SQIVND (reference sequence). V lost 0 bases to trimming and J lost 3 bases, with 14 bases between them. The CDR3 length is 16 residues. As DNA, the CDR3 is TGTGCCAGTAGTATAGAATGGAACAGGGTAGAAGAGACCCAGTACTTC. Protein product: CASSIEWNRVEETQYF.

V and J are TRBV19 and TRBJ2-1, with 9 bases that match TRBD1. The CDR3 spans 14 residues. Germline-derived CDR1 and CDR2 are LNHDA and SQIVND (reference sequence). V shed 3 bases and J 8 bases; nucleotides not matched to a gene: 5. In nucleotides, the CDR3 is TGTGCCAGTAGTATCGACAGGGGGTACCATGAGCAGTTCTTC. Encoded protein: CASSIDRGYHEQFF.

As DNA, the CDR3 is TGCGCCAGCAGCCCTCCGGGACAGGGGGCGAACACTGAAGCTTTCTTT. Residues: CASSPPGQGANTEAFF. This rearrangement joins TRBV5-1 to TRBJ1-1, with 12 nucleotides matching TRBD1. This CDR3 comprises 16 residues. With V trimmed by 4 bases and J by 1 base, 5 bases remained unmatched. The germline V gene encodes CDR1 SGHRS and CDR2 YFSETQ. Supplemented by reference TRBV5-1 and TRBJ1-1, the full variable domain reads KAGVTQTPRYLIKTRGQQVTLSCSPISGHRSVSWYQQTPGQGLQFLFEYFSETQRNKGNFPGRFSGRQFSNSRSEMNVSTLELGDSALYLCASSPPGQGANTEAFFGQGTRLTVV.

This clone has a single count. The rearrangement links TRBV6-5 to TRBJ2-3; D uncertain. Germline V gives CDR1 MNHEY, CDR2 SVGAGI. Trimming stripped 10 bases from V and 2 bases from J, with 19 bases between. CDR3 length equals 15 residues. CDR3 loop: CATKPSLASTDTQYF. CDR3 DNA: TGTGCCACCAAACCGAGCCTTGCCTCCACAGATACGCAGTATTTT.

This clone was seen just once. This chain uses TRBV9 with TRBJ2-6, with 8 bases lining up with TRBD1. CDR3 length: 17 residues. V shed 0 bases, J shed 3 bases, and the junction held 5 bases outside the gene matches. Germline CDR1 and CDR2: SGDLS and YYNGEE. For the CDR3, the DNA is TGTGCCAGCAGCGTAGAACAGGGGGGTTTTGGGGCCAACGTCCTGACTTTC. It codes for CASSVEQGGFGANVLTF.

The genes are TRBV6-5 and TRBJ2-1; perhaps TRBD1 as D (7 bases). The ends were cut back, 6 bases at V and 10 bases at J, with 13 bases in the middle. This CDR3 has 12 amino acids. CDR1 and CDR2 from the germline V gene are MNHEY and SVGAGI. The CDR3 DNA follows: TGTGCCAGCAGGGGGGACAGCGGGGAGCAGTTCTTC. Its protein product is CASRGDSGEQFF.

The chain is built from TRBV7-2 and TRBJ2-5, with D possibly being TRBD2 (6 bases). The CDR3 extends over 15 amino acids. The V gene's germline CDR1 is SGHTA and CDR2 FQGNSA. Trimming cost V 6 bases and J 5 bases, with 19 bases left between them. In nucleotides, the CDR3 is TGTGCCAGCAGTCATGTCTCGGGAGCCGATGAGACCCAGTACTTC. The encoded protein is CASSHVSGADETQYF. The full variable domain, completed using reference TRBV7-2 and TRBJ2-5, is GAGVSQSPSNKVTEKGKDVELRCDPISGHTALYWYRQSLGQGLEFLIYFQGNSAPDKSGLPSDRFSAERTGGSVSTLTIQRTQQEDSAVYLCASSHVSGADETQYFGPGTRLLVL.